The T cell receptor (beta chain) under discussion was sequenced for a study of cytomegalovirus exposure and HLA in healthy donors. The V and J ends lost 3 bases and 4 bases respectively, with 9 bases between them. The CDR3 sequence is 13 residues long. CDR1 KGHSH and CDR2 LQKENI come from the germline V gene. Overall study findings and caveats: Among the sequence variants, a highly shared cluster was likely an artifact of sequencing. Reportedly, diagnosis of cytomegalovirus status by the classifier showed high specificity and sensitivity. Only CMV serostatus was available as immune exposure information. The study designated about 180 TCR beta chains cytomegalovirus-associated.

Use of 60 Vbeta and 13 Jbeta primers characterized the PCR. Assay used: immunoSEQ multiplex PCR; TCRdb lists only in-frame clones, some missing. Of about 81,000 clones listed, 77% are singletons. In regard to this clone: Its antigen remains unidentified.

Sequences were obtained from PBMCs. The origin of this receptor is a man aged 50-60 years in good health and CMV-seropositive. The chain employs TRBV18 and TRBJ1-1; D is uncertain. The DNA for the CDR3 is TGTGCCAGCTCACCTATGTCGAGCACTGAAGCTTTCTTT. Amino acids: CASSPMSSTEAFF.